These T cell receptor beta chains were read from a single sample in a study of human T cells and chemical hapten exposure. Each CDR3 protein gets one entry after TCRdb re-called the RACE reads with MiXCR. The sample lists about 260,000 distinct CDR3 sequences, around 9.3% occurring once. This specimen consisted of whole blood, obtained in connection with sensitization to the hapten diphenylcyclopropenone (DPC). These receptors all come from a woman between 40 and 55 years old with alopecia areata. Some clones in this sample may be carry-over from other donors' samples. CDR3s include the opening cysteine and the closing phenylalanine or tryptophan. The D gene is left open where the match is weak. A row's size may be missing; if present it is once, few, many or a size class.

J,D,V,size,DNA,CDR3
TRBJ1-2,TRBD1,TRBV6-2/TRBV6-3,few,TGTGCCAGCAGTCAGGGGGCGTGGAACTATGGCTACACCTTC,CASSQGAWNYGYTF
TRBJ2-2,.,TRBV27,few,TGTGCCAGCAGGAATGTCGGGGAGCTGTTTTTT,CASRNVGELFF
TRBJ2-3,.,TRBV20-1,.,TGCAGTGCTAGCGGGAGCCGAGCAGATACGCAGTATTTT,CSASGSRADTQYF
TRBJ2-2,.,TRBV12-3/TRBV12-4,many,TGTGCCAGCAGTCCAGAGACACCCAACACCGGGGAGCTGTTTTTT,CASSPETPNTGELFF
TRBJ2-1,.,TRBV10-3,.,TGTGCCATCAGTCCTAAGCCCTACAATGAGCAGTTCTTC,CAISPKPYNEQFF
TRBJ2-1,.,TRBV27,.,TGTGCCAGCTGTTTCCGGGACCCTGCGGGTGAGCAGTTCTTC,CASCFRDPAGEQFF
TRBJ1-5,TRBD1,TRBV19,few,TGTGCCAGTAGTATAGATATCGGGACAGCTAATCAGCCCCAGCATTTT,CASSIDIGTANQPQHF
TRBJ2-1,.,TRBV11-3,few,TGTGCCAGCAGCCCTAGATTGGGCGAAGGGAGCTCCTACAATGAGCAGTTCTTC,CASSPRLGEGSSYNEQFF
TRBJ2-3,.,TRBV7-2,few,TGTGCCAGCGGGAGAAGCACAGATACGCAGTATTTT,CASGRSTDTQYF
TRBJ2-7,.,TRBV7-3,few,TGTGCCAGCAGCTCGCACGCCCAGGCCTACGAGCAGTACTTC,CASSSHAQAYEQYF
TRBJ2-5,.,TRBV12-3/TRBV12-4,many,TGTGCCAGCAGTTTAGGCGCCTCCGGGCCCCAGTACTTC,CASSLGASGPQYF
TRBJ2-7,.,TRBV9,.,TGTGCCAGCAGCCCCTTCGGGGGAGGATACTACGAGCAGTACTTC,CASSPFGGGYYEQYF
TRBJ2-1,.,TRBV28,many,TGTGCCAGCAGTTTAGAAGGGGAGCAGTTCTTC,CASSLEGEQFF
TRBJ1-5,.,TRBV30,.,TGTGCCTGGACCCGGGACACTTATCAGCCCCAGCATTTT,CAWTRDTYQPQHF
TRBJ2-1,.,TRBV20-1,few,TGCAGTGCTAGAGTATTGACCAACCCCTACAATGAGCAGTTCTTC,CSARVLTNPYNEQFF
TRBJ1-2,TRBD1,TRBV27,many,TGTGCCAGCAGAAGAACAGGGGGCCATGGCTACACCTTC,CASRRTGGHGYTF
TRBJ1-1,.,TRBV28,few,TGTGCCAGCAGTTTATCGGACGGGAACACTGAAGCTTTCTTT,CASSLSDGNTEAFF